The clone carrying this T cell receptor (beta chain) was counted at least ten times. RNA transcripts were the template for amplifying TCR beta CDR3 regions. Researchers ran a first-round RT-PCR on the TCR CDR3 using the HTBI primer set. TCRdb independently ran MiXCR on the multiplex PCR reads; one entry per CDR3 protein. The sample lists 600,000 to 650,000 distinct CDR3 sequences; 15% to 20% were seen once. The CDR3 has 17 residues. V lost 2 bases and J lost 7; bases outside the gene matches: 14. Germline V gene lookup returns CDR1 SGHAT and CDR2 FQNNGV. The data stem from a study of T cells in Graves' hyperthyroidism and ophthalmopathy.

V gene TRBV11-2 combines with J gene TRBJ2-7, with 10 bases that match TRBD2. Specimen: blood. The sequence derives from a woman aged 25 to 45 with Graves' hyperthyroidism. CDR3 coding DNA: TGTGCCAGCAGCTTATTCAGTAAGGTAGCGGGAGGAGATGAGCAGTACTTC. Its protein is CASSLFSKVAGGDEQYF. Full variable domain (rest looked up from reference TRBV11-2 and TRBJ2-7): EAGVAQSPRYKIIEKRQSVAFWCNPISGHATLYWYQQILGQGPKLLIQFQNNGVVDDSQLPKDRFSAERLKGVDSTLKIQPAKLEDSAVYLCASSLFSKVAGGDEQYFGPGTRLTVT.